This TCR beta chain was found in a study of OX40 agonist ivuxolimab in advanced cancers. Study-wide points: Researchers report that CD8+ T cells had, on average, more expanded clones than CD4+.

Of note for this clone: Its cognate antigen is unknown.

Clones were sequenced by immunoSEQ multiplex PCR, and TCRdb holds only the in-frame ones, with some missing. The sample shows over 50,000 clones, 83% of them seen only once. The CDR3 spans 14 residues. V lost 4 bases to trimming and J lost 4 bases; unmatched junction nucleotides: 7. Germline CDR1 and CDR2: SGHRS and YFSETQ. Patients with a history of autoimmune disease or on systemic immunosuppression were excluded. The clonotype was recovered from an adult with an advanced solid tumor such as melanoma, head and neck, liver or kidney cancer. Sample: CD4+ or CD8+ T cells sorted from blood, taken in a trial of the OX40 agonist ivuxolimab. The J gene is TRBJ1-2, the V gene TRBV5-1; TRBD1 matches 7 bases. The CDR3 sequence is CASSREQGIYGYTF. As DNA, the CDR3 is TGCGCCAGCAGCAGAGAACAGGGGATCTATGGCTACACCTTC.